This passage covers 11 T cell receptor beta chains from one sample sequenced in a study of human T cells and chemical hapten exposure. Time point denoted: pre-sensitization, week 0. Regarding treatment: therapeutic diphenylcyclopropenone sensitization with weekly scalp DPC. A single record per CDR3 protein comes from TCRdb applying MiXCR to the RACE reads. The sample lists about 180,000 distinct CDR3 sequences, roughly 30% occurring once. Sequencing used whole blood, obtained in connection with sensitization to the hapten diphenylcyclopropenone (DPC). These receptors all come from a woman under 40 with alopecia areata. Some clones in this sample may be carry-over from other donors' samples.

The chain uses TRBV20-1 and TRBJ1-4; D gene unclear. The germline V gene has CDR1 DFQATT and CDR2 SNEGSKA (reference sequence). The CDR3 sequence is 13 residues long. The ends were cut back, 0 bases at V and 8 bases at J, with 10 bases in the middle. For the CDR3, the DNA is TGCAGTGCTAGAGACCCCCTGGTGGAAAAACTGTTTTTT. Translation gives CSARDPLVEKLFF.

This clonotype turned up a few times. The chain carries TRBV7-2 and TRBJ2-2; 8 bases map to TRBD1. Germline lookup yields CDR1 SGHTA and CDR2 FQGNSA. The CDR3 has 14 residues. Trimming cost V 5 bases and J 4 bases; bases outside gene matches: 3. The CDR3 protein is CASSGQGGTGELFF. CDR3 nucleotides: TGTGCCAGCAGCGGACAGGGCGGCACCGGGGAGCTGTTTTTT.

The CDR3 DNA follows: TGCAGTGCTAGGGGGACAGGGGCCGATACGCAGTATTTT. Translating gives CSARGTGADTQYF. The chain has TRBV20-1 and TRBJ2-3; 10 nucleotides agree with TRBD1. V dropped 3 bases and J dropped 6; count of bases not matched to a gene: 3. This CDR3 is built from 13 residues. Germline assignment: CDR1 DFQATT and CDR2 SNEGSKA (reference sequence).

CDR3 amino acids: CSARDRTGGSSNQPQHF. The CDR3 bases are TGCAGTGCTAGGGACCGGACAGGGGGTTCAAGCAATCAGCCCCAGCATTTT. The V and J genes are TRBV20-1 and TRBJ1-5; TRBD1 matches at 10 bases. The CDR3 is 17 amino acids. Germline lookup yields CDR1 DFQATT and CDR2 SNEGSKA (reference sequence). With 3 bases clipped from V and 1 base from J, the junction kept 9 bases outside the gene matches.

The chain joins TRBV11-1 to TRBJ2-1, with a tentative D call TRBD2 (6 bases). This CDR3 has 17 amino acids. Germline assignment: CDR1 SGHAT and CDR2 FQDESV (reference sequence). V dropped 5 bases and J dropped 0 bases, with 17 bases sitting between them. The chain's CDR3 is CASSPTTSKSSYNEQFF. Here the CDR3 DNA reads TGTGCCAGCAGCCCGACCACTAGCAAGAGCTCCTACAATGAGCAGTTCTTC.

The table lists this clonotype with a few counts. CDR3 nucleotide sequence: TGTGCCAGCAGTTTAGGTGGGGAAGGGTCCTACGAGCAGTACTTC. It encodes CASSLGGEGSYEQYF. The chain links TRBV28 to TRBJ2-7; D remains unclear. Between the trimmed V and J ends, which lost 2 bases and 1 base, there was a span of 12 bases. From germline, CDR1 is MDHEN and CDR2 SYDVKM. The CDR3 covers 15 residues.

This clonotype was counted only a few times. V and J are TRBV20-1 and TRBJ1-5; perhaps TRBD1 as D (6 bases). The length of the CDR3 is 15 residues. Germline CDR1 and CDR2: DFQATT and SNEGSKA (reference sequence). Trimming removed 5 bases from V and 6 bases from J, with 20 bases in between. CDR3 sequence (DNA): TGCAGTGCTCAGAGCGGGGCAGGGGTTTTTCAGCCCCAGCATTTT. Its protein is CSAQSGAGVFQPQHF.

This chain uses TRBV7-9 with TRBJ1-2, with D tentatively TRBD1 (5 bases). CDR3 size: 14 residues. CDR1 is SEHNR and CDR2 is FQNEAQ in the germline V gene (reference sequence). Between the trimmed V and J ends, which lost 5 bases and 8 bases, there was a span of 18 bases. The CDR3 DNA follows: TGTGCCAGCAGCCCCTCCGGGGGGGAGGGCGGCTACACCTTC. Protein: CASSPSGGEGGYTF.

The table lists this clonotype with a few counts. The chain has TRBV28 and TRBJ1-3; TRBD1 agrees at 8 bases. Trimming took 8 bases from V and 0 from J; bases not matched to a gene: 3. The CDR3 is made up of 14 amino acids. CDR1 and CDR2 from the germline V gene are MDHEN and SYDVKM. CDR3 coding DNA: TGTGCCAGCCGGACAGGGAACTCTGGAAACACCATATATTTT. Translation gives CASRTGNSGNTIYF.

V and J are TRBV4-2 and TRBJ1-3; a weak D match, TRBD1 (5 bases). Germline CDR1 reads LGHNA; CDR2 reads YNFKEQ. V was clipped by 0 bases and J by 2 bases, with 8 bases between them. The CDR3 extends over 15 amino acids. CDR3 sequence (DNA): TGTGCCAGCAGCCAAGAGGGAGGGGCTGGAAACACCATATATTTT. Its protein product is CASSQEGGAGNTIYF.

This chain uses TRBV24-1 with TRBJ1-5; 7 bases map to TRBD1. V lost 3 bases and J lost 6; bases outside the gene matches: 7. The CDR3 spans 15 residues. Germline V lookup: CDR1 KGHDR, CDR2 SFDVKD. The CDR3 spells CATSDGDRVGQPQHF. The CDR3 DNA is TGTGCCACCAGTGATGGCGACAGGGTGGGTCAGCCCCAGCATTTT.